These 26 T cell receptor beta chains originate from one sample sequenced in a study of T cells in Graves' hyperthyroidism and ophthalmopathy (dated by TCRdb to the late 2010s). The protocol used for the library was multiplex PCR. The instrument given in TCRdb is Illumina HiSeq 2000. The TCR beta CDR3 regions were amplified from RNA transcripts. For the first round of RT-PCR on the TCR CDR3, the HTBI primer set was used together with the Qiagen OneStep RT-PCR kit. The public reads were run again by TCRdb, first through fastp at Q25 and then through MiXCR, and only productive beta chains were kept. Under each unique CDR3 protein, matching rows form one entry showing the most common genes and DNA. Within this sample are roughly 350,000 distinct CDR3 sequences, with roughly 13% of them counted one time only. The top ten constitute roughly 35% of the sample. The source material was blood. The receptors here all came from a woman aged 40 to 50 with Graves' ophthalmopathy.

This clonotype occurred a few times. Given a much more abundant clone one base away, this may be a read error. This chain joins TRBV15 and TRBJ1-5; 7 bases are shared with TRBD1. Germline assignment: CDR1 LNHNV and CDR2 YYDKDF (reference sequence). This CDR3 contains 16 residues. The CDR3 nucleotides are TGTGCCACCAGCAGAGATATGGCTACAGGGGCACAGCCCCCGCATTTT. It specifies CATSRDMATGAQPPHF. The full variable domain, its missing parts supplied by reference TRBV15 and TRBJ1-5, is DAMVIQNPRYQVTQFGKPVTLSCSQTLNHNVMYWYQQKSSQAPKLLFHYYDKDFNNEADTPDNFQSRRPNTSFCFLDIRSPGLGDTAMYLCATSRDMATGAQPPHFGDGTRLSIL.

J is TRBJ1-2 and V is TRBV5-5; D not resolved. The CDR3 has 14 amino acids. Germline CDR1 SGHKS, CDR2 YYEKEE (reference sequence). Trimming took off 4 bases at V and 5 bases at J, with 15 bases between the two ends. CDR3 DNA: TGTGCCAGCAGCCCCATGGCGGGCAGTTATGGCTACACCTTC. Translating gives CASSPMAGSYGYTF.

This clonotype was detected ten times or more. The chain links TRBV27 to TRBJ1-1; no clear D gene. This CDR3 has 13 amino acids. CDR1 is MNHEY and CDR2 is SMNVEV in the germline V gene (reference sequence). The ends were cut back, 1 base at V and 3 bases at J, with 6 bases in the middle. The CDR3 is CASSLYPYTEAFF. The CDR3 region has the DNA TGTGCCAGCAGTTTATACCCGTACACTGAAGCTTTCTTT.

This clonotype was seen repeatedly, ten times or more. This chain connects TRBV6-1 to TRBJ2-6; D is uncertain. V dropped 7 bases and J dropped 0 bases, with 13 bases sitting between them. The CDR3 loop spans 16 amino acids. CDR1 and CDR2 from the germline V gene are MNHNS and SASEGT. The CDR3 DNA is TGTGCCAGCAAAGACGGCGACCTCTCTGGGGCCAACGTCCTGACTTTC. This translates into CASKDGDLSGANVLTF.

The table lists this clonotype with a count of one. A much larger clone differs by one base, so this may be a read error. In DNA form, the CDR3 reads TGTGCCAGCAGCATTGGGTGGGAAAAACTGCTTTTT. Amino acids: CASSIGWEKLLF. J is TRBJ1-4 and V is TRBV2; D uncertain. CDR3 length: 12 residues. The germline V gene encodes CDR1 SNHLY and CDR2 FYNNEI.

This clonotype has ten or more counts. V gene TRBV11-2 combines with J gene TRBJ2-7; perhaps TRBD1 as D (5 bases). V was clipped by 5 bases and J by 5 bases, with 16 bases between them. This CDR3 is built from 14 residues. Looked up from germline, CDR1 is SGHAT and CDR2 is FQNNGV. The CDR3 nucleotides are TGTGCCAGCAGCCCTGGGCGACAGTTCAACGAGCAGTACTTC. Its translation is CASSPGRQFNEQYF.

This clonotype was counted only a few times. The gene calls are TRBV12-5 and TRBJ2-7; 9 bases match TRBD1. With 1 base clipped from V and 4 bases from J, the junction kept 8 bases outside the gene matches. CDR3 length: 16 residues. Germline V gene sequence: CDR1 LGHNT, CDR2 FRNRAP. The CDR3 DNA is TGTGCTAGTGGTTTGGACGTGACAGGGGGGCTTTACGAGCAGTACTTC. Its protein product is CASGLDVTGGLYEQYF.

This chain links TRBV4-1 with TRBJ1-2; a weak D match, TRBD1 (5 bases). This CDR3 region has 13 residues. Deletions cut 0 bases from V and 7 bases from J, with 9 bases between. The germline gives CDR1 MGHRA, CDR2 YSYEKL. The CDR3 protein is CASSQDRGTGYTF. The CDR3 DNA sequence: TGCGCCAGCAGCCAAGATCGGGGGACTGGCTACACCTTC.

This clonotype showed up many times. V and J are TRBV6-1 and TRBJ1-3; no clear D gene. CDR1 MNHNS and CDR2 SASEGT come from the germline V gene. V was pared by 6 bases and J by 2 bases, with 11 bases between. This CDR3 comprises 14 residues. The CDR3 protein is CASREQATGNTIYF. The CDR3 nucleotides are TGTGCCAGCAGAGAGCAAGCGACTGGAAACACCATATATTTT.

At least ten counts were recorded for this clonotype. This chain uses TRBV6-1 with TRBJ2-7, with D tentatively TRBD1 (6 bases). This CDR3 is built from 15 residues. Trimming left V 8 bases short and J 0 bases short, with 17 bases between. Per germline, CDR1 MNHNS and CDR2 SASEGT. The CDR3 loop is CASRAAGESSYEQYF. In DNA, the CDR3 is TGTGCCAGCCGTGCCGCAGGGGAGAGCTCCTACGAGCAGTACTTC.

This clonotype was counted many times. The chain employs TRBV12-3 or TRBV12-4 and TRBJ1-1, with D uncertain. This CDR3 region has 14 residues. The V and J ends lost 3 bases and 4 bases respectively, with 12 bases between them. The CDR3 spells CASSFRWSSTEAFF. In DNA, the CDR3 is TGTGCCAGCAGTTTTAGGTGGTCTAGCACTGAAGCTTTCTTT.

This clonotype was observed a handful of times. V usage is TRBV19 and J usage is TRBJ1-2; no firm D call. The CDR3 spans 15 residues. Germline V lookup: CDR1 LNHDA, CDR2 SQIVND (reference sequence). Trimming stripped 6 bases from V and 2 bases from J, with 16 bases between. CDR3 in amino acids: CASRPFSSTNYGYTF. As DNA, the CDR3 is TGTGCCAGTAGACCCTTCAGCAGCACAAACTATGGCTACACCTTC.

The rearrangement uses TRBV5-1 and TRBJ2-3, with 8 bases that match TRBD2. The length of the CDR3 is 16 residues. Trimming took 4 bases from V and 3 from J; bases not matched to a gene: 10. Looked up from germline, CDR1 is SGHRS and CDR2 is YFSETQ. CDR3 nucleotide sequence: TGCGCCAGCAGCGCGGGGGGAGTGGGGACGACAGATACGCAGTATTTT. It codes for CASSAGGVGTTDTQYF.

This clonotype has at least ten counts. The chain employs TRBV20-1 and TRBJ2-1; 11 bases line up with TRBD1. Germline CDR1 DFQATT, CDR2 SNEGSKA (reference sequence). J was trimmed by 7 bases and V by 5 bases; bases with no gene match: 4. The CDR3 has 13 residues. The CDR3 nucleotides read TGCAGTGCTTCGGACAGGGGGCCGAATGAGCAGTTCTTC. It encodes CSASDRGPNEQFF.

Many counts were recorded for this clonotype. V usage is TRBV6-5 and J usage is TRBJ2-7, with D unresolved. CDR1 MNHEY and CDR2 SVGAGI come from the germline V gene. The CDR3 contains 13 residues. V lost 0 bases to trimming and J lost 2 bases, with 5 bases between them. Here the CDR3 reads CASSYSGTYEQYF. CDR3 coding DNA: TGTGCCAGCAGTTACTCTGGCACCTACGAGCAGTACTTC.

The J gene is TRBJ2-5, the V gene TRBV20-1, with 7 positions matching TRBD2. Germline trimming cut 0 bases from V and 3 bases from J; bases unmatched to any gene: 7. Germline CDR1 and CDR2: DFQATT and SNEGSKA (reference sequence). CDR3 length equals 15 residues. The CDR3 spells CSARDFFAGEETQYF. In DNA, the CDR3 is TGCAGTGCTAGAGATTTCTTCGCGGGAGAAGAGACCCAGTACTTC.

This clonotype was observed a handful of times. V is TRBV12-3 or TRBV12-4 and J is TRBJ2-7, with TRBD2 identical over 7 bases. V shed 3 bases, J shed 2 bases, and the junction held 7 bases outside the gene matches. The CDR3 length is 15 residues. DNA for the CDR3: TGTGCCAGCAGTTTCCCCGAGGGGAGGGCCTACGAGCAGTACTTC. Translated, it gives CASSFPEGRAYEQYF.

In this sample, this clonotype turned up a few times. V usage is TRBV25-1 and J usage is TRBJ2-7; D is unresolved. CDR1 MGHDK and CDR2 SYGVNS come from the germline V gene. V shed 5 bases and J shed 6 bases, with 8 bases lying between them. The CDR3 contains 11 residues. The CDR3 protein is CASSKVGEQYF. CDR3 nucleotide sequence: TGTGCCAGCAGTAAGGTGGGCGAGCAGTACTTC.

Points on this clonotype: Here the CDR3 omits its conserved ending phenylalanine or tryptophan, so a read error is the likely source. The chain uses TRBV15 and TRBJ2-5; tentatively, D is TRBD2 (6 bases). Germline V gene data show CDR1 as LNHNV and CDR2 as YYDKDF (reference sequence). V was shortened by 6 bases and J by 4 bases, with 18 bases between the two germline ends. This CDR3 is 15 amino acids long. In DNA form, the CDR3 reads TGTGCCACCAGGGAGGGAACCTCTCTTTCAGAGACCCAGTACGTC. It translates to CATREGTSLSETQYV.

This clonotype was seen at least ten times. The V gene is TRBV7-2, the J gene TRBJ1-1; TRBD1 aligns across 7 bases. V was clipped by 4 bases and J by 4 bases; unmatched bases: 6. This CDR3 has 14 residues. The germline gives CDR1 SGHTA, CDR2 FQGNSA. The CDR3 is CASSWFRGSTEAFF. Here the CDR3 DNA reads TGTGCCAGCAGCTGGTTCAGGGGGTCCACTGAAGCTTTCTTT.

This clonotype was seen repeatedly, ten times or more. The chain carries TRBV7-6 and TRBJ1-2; 8 positions match TRBD1. The CDR3 runs 13 residues. Germline trimming cut 0 bases from V and 7 bases from J; bases unmatched to any gene: 1. The V gene's germline CDR1 is SGHVS and CDR2 FNYEAQ. In nucleotides, the CDR3 is TGTGCCAGCAGCTTAGCACAGGGGGGTGGCTACACCTTC. Translation: CASSLAQGGGYTF.

This clonotype was seen repeatedly, ten times or more. The gene calls are TRBV10-3 and TRBJ2-7; D is possibly TRBD2 (5 bases). The CDR3 totals 15 residues. The germline V gene encodes CDR1 ENHRY and CDR2 SYGVKD. Trimming cost V 3 bases and J 0 bases, with 12 bases left between them. CDR3 DNA sequence: TGTGCCATCAGTGAAATTGCGGGTAGCTCCTACGAGCAGTACTTC. This sequence encodes CAISEIAGSSYEQYF.

In this sample, this clonotype turned up many times. The chain carries TRBV11-3 and TRBJ2-1; 11 bases map to TRBD2. Per germline, CDR1 SGHNT and CDR2 YENEEA. V lost 0 bases to trimming and J lost 2 bases; unmatched junction nucleotides: 0. The CDR3 has 16 residues. The CDR3 sequence: CASSLELAGAYNEQFF. The CDR3 DNA sequence: TGTGCCAGCAGCTTAGAACTAGCGGGGGCCTACAATGAGCAGTTCTTC.

As to this clonotype: A much larger clone lies a single base off, so this may be a read error. The genes are TRBV19 and TRBJ2-3; 9 bases match TRBD1. CDR1 is LNHDA and CDR2 is SQIVND in the germline V gene (reference sequence). J lost 2 bases, V lost 10 bases, and 10 bases had no gene match. This CDR3 spans 15 amino acids. CDR3 sequence reads: CATRPGTGITDTQYF. CDR3 nucleotides: TGTGCCACTAGACCCGGGACAGGGATCACAGATACGCAGTATTTT.

Many counts were recorded for this clonotype. V usage is TRBV12-3 or TRBV12-4 and J usage is TRBJ1-1, with D tentatively TRBD1 (6 bases). The CDR3 runs 13 residues. Deletions cut 2 bases from V and 4 bases from J, with 8 bases between. The CDR3 here is CASSLKGGTEAFF. Here the CDR3 DNA reads TGTGCCAGCAGTTTAAAGGGGGGCACTGAAGCTTTCTTT.

This clonotype was seen ten or more times. The chain uses TRBV5-1 and TRBJ1-2; tentatively, D is TRBD1 (5 bases). V was pared by 0 bases and J by 3 bases, with 9 bases between. The germline V gene has CDR1 SGHRS and CDR2 YFSETQ. The CDR3 spans 14 residues. The DNA for the CDR3 is TGCGCCAGCAGCTTGGGAGGGGACCACTATGGCTACACCTTC. Its translation: CASSLGGDHYGYTF.